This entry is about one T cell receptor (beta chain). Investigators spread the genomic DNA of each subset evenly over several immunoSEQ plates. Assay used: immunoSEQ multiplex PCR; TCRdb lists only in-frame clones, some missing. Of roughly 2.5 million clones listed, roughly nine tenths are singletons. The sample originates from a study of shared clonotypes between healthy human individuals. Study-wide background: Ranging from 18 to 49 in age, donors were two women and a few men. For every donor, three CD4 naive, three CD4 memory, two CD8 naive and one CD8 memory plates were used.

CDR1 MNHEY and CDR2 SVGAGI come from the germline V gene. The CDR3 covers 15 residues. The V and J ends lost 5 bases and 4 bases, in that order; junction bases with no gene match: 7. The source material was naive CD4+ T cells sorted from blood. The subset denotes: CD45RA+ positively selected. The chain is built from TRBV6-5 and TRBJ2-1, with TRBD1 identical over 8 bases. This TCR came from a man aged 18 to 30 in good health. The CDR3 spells CASSIRGLSYNEQFF. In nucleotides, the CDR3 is TGTGCCAGCAGTATCAGGGGGCTGTCGTACAATGAGCAGTTCTTC.